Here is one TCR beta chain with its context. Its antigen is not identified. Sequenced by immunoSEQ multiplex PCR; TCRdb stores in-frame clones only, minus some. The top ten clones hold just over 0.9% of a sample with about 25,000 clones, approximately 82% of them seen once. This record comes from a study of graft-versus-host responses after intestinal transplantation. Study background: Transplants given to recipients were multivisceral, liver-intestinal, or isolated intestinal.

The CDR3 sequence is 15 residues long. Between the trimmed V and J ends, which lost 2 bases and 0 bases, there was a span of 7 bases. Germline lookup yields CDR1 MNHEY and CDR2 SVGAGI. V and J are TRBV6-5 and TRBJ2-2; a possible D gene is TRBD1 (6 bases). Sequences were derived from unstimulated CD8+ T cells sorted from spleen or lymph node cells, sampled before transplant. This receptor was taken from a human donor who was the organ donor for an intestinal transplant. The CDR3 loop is CASSYGGTNTGELFF. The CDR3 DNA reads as TGTGCCAGCAGTTACGGGGGCACGAACACCGGGGAGCTGTTTTTT.